This T cell receptor beta chain was identified in a study of T cell repertoires in cytomegalovirus infection. At the level of the study: Based on public TCR beta signatures, there were indications of CMV infection and of a matching HLA type.

TCRdb used MiXCR to reprocess the reads, holding one entry per CDR3 protein. Altogether roughly 730,000 distinct CDR3 sequences are present, 33% being singletons, with the ten largest covering about 18%. Trimming at V came to 7 bases and at J to 1 base, leaving 13 bases not matched to a gene. CDR3 length equals 18 residues. As regards this clonotype: Its antigen is not known.

V is TRBV12-3 or TRBV12-4 and J is TRBJ2-3, with TRBD2 matching over 11 bases. The sample here was cultured PBMCs, taken from culture after CMV antigen stimulation. The sequence derives from a human donor in good health (CMV status not recorded). Some clones in this sample may be carry-over from other donors' samples. The CDR3 protein is CASTPGLAGGRGTDTQYF. Here the CDR3 DNA reads TGTGCCAGCACCCCAGGGCTAGCGGGGGGACGGGGCACAGATACGCAGTATTTT.